These 21 T cell receptor beta chains share one sample of origin, sequenced in a study of shared clonotypes between healthy human individuals. TCRdb's copy holds only in-frame clones and misses some; the assay was immunoSEQ multiplex PCR. The table has around 1.9 million clones, 85% to 95% seen once. Positively selected for CCR7, the CD45RO-negative cells used as naive CD8 cells excluded terminally differentiated effector memory CD45RA+ cells. The sequencing input was naive CD8+ T cells from PBMCs. The receptors originated from a man aged 18 to 35 in good health. Some clones in this sample may be carry-over from other donors' samples.

This chain links TRBV9 with TRBJ2-1; TRBD1 agrees at 8 bases. This CDR3 has 16 amino acids. Germline CDR1 and CDR2: SGDLS and YYNGEE. Trimming at V came to 1 base and at J to 4 bases, leaving 7 bases not matched to a gene. Written as DNA, the CDR3 is TGTGCCAGCAGCGTATCTGACAGGGGTTTTTACAATGAGCAGTTCTTC. It translates to CASSVSDRGFYNEQFF.

The rearrangement joins TRBV9 to TRBJ1-1; a weak D match, TRBD1 (5 bases). This CDR3 comprises 14 residues. With 9 bases removed from V and 1 base from J, the gap between germline ends came to 16 bases. From germline, CDR1 is SGDLS and CDR2 YYNGEE. As DNA, the CDR3 is TGTGCCACCGCTGAATGGGGGTCGAACACTGAAGCTTTCTTT. Protein: CATAEWGSNTEAFF.

The sample holds one count of this clone. The V call is TRBV19, the J call TRBJ2-7; 9 bases line up with TRBD1. After removal of 7 bases from V and 5 bases from J, the junction contained 15 bases not matched to a gene. The CDR3 contains 16 residues. Per the germline V gene, CDR1 is LNHDA and CDR2 is SQIVND (reference sequence). The CDR3 DNA reads TGTGCCAGTACCCCGCGGGGGACAGGGAGAACTAACGAGCAGTACTTC. Translating gives CASTPRGTGRTNEQYF.

This rearrangement joins TRBV9 to TRBJ2-1; D may be TRBD2 (6 bases). V lost 2 bases to trimming and J lost 0 bases, with 15 bases between them. Germline CDR1 reads SGDLS; CDR2 reads YYNGEE. This CDR3 comprises 17 residues. CDR3 residues: CASSVARSGSSYNEQFF. The CDR3 DNA follows: TGTGCCAGCAGCGTGGCCCGTAGCGGAAGCTCCTACAATGAGCAGTTCTTC. The full variable domain, its missing parts supplied by reference TRBV9 and TRBJ2-1, is DSGVTQTPKHLITATGQRVTLRCSPRSGDLSVYWYQQSLDQGLQFLIQYYNGEERAKGNILERFSAQQFPDLHSELNLSSLELGDSALYFCASSVARSGSSYNEQFFGPGTRLTVL.

This clone showed up just once. The chain combines TRBV7-8 with TRBJ1-1; D unclear. The germline gives CDR1 SGHVS, CDR2 FQNEAQ. Trimming left V 0 bases short and J 6 bases short, with 11 bases between. This CDR3 contains 14 residues. DNA for the CDR3: TGTGCCAGCAGCTTAGCGCGGGCGGAGCCTGAAGCTTTCTTT. This encodes CASSLARAEPEAFF.

The chain employs TRBV7-9 and TRBJ2-7, with TRBD1 as a possible D gene (6 bases). Germline CDR1 SEHNR, CDR2 FQNEAQ (reference sequence). This CDR3 has 15 amino acids. Trimming stripped 5 bases from V and 3 bases from J, with 17 bases between. CDR3 DNA sequence: TGTGCCAGCAGCCCGATTGGACAGCTCAACTACGAGCAGTACTTC. This sequence encodes CASSPIGQLNYEQYF.

The CDR3 region has the DNA TGTGCCAGCAGTTTCGGGACTAGCGGGACTAATGAGCAGTTCTTC. Translated, it gives CASSFGTSGTNEQFF. The chain is built from TRBV27 and TRBJ2-1, with TRBD2 identical over 13 bases. V was clipped by 3 bases and J by 7 bases; unmatched bases: 3. The V gene's germline CDR1 is MNHEY and CDR2 SMNVEV (reference sequence). The CDR3 consists of 15 residues.

The sample holds one count of this clone. The V and J genes are TRBV28 and TRBJ1-4, with 7 positions matching TRBD1. This CDR3 contains 15 residues. The germline V gene encodes CDR1 MDHEN and CDR2 SYDVKM. The ends lost 6 bases at V and 1 base at J; junction bases unmatched: 5. The CDR3 reads CASRATGETNEKLFF. CDR3 nucleotide sequence: TGTGCCAGCAGAGCTACAGGGGAAACTAATGAAAAACTGTTTTTT. The entire variable domain, with the rest obtained from reference TRBV28 and TRBJ1-4, is as follows: DVKVTQSSRYLVKRTGEKVFLECVQDMDHENMFWYRQDPGLGLRLIYFSYDVKMKEKGDIPEGYSVSREKKERFSLILESASTNQTSMYLCASRATGETNEKLFFGSGTQLSVL.

This sequence joins TRBV5-1 and TRBJ2-7; either TRBD1 or TRBD2 may supply D (5 bases each). Trimming took 4 bases from V and 12 from J, leaving 23 bases between them. The CDR3 is made up of 14 amino acids. The germline V gene encodes CDR1 SGHRS and CDR2 YFSETQ. CDR3 sequence (DNA): TGCGCCAGCAGCCCGATTTGGGACGCAGCTAGCATGTACTTC. Translating it yields CASSPIWDAASMYF.

The chain combines TRBV7-9 with TRBJ2-7, with D tentatively TRBD2 (5 bases). CDR1 and CDR2 (germline): SEHNR, FQNEAQ (reference sequence). Trimming shortened V by 7 bases and J by 3 bases, and 13 bases separated the two germline ends. The CDR3 extends over 13 amino acids. Here the CDR3 reads CASTPGGLYEQYF. The CDR3 DNA follows: TGTGCCAGCACTCCCGGAGGTCTCTACGAGCAGTACTTC.

The chain uses TRBV7-8 and TRBJ2-3, with D maybe TRBD1 (5 bases). Per germline, CDR1 SGHVS and CDR2 FQNEAQ. Trimming took 6 bases from V and 5 from J, leaving 9 bases between them. This CDR3 has 12 amino acids. Here the CDR3 DNA reads TGTGCCAGCAGGTTAAGGGGAGATACGCAGTATTTT. Amino acids: CASRLRGDTQYF. Drawing the rest from reference TRBV7-8 and TRBJ2-3, the complete variable domain is GAGVSQSPRYKVAKRGQDVALRCDPISGHVSLFWYQQALGQGPEFLTYFQNEAQLDKSGLPSDRFFAERPEGSVSTLKIQRTQQEDSAVYLCASRLRGDTQYFGPGTRLTVL.

J is TRBJ1-1 and V is TRBV27; no clear D. CDR1 and CDR2 from the germline V gene are MNHEY and SMNVEV (reference sequence). This CDR3 spans 13 amino acids. Trimming removed 2 bases at V and 8 bases at J, with 12 bases between. The CDR3 loop reads CASSLVSSSEAFF. CDR3 nucleotide sequence: TGTGCCAGCAGTTTAGTTAGCTCATCAGAAGCTTTCTTT.

Details on this clone: Additional DNA sequences in this sample encode the identical CDR3. The chain joins TRBV29-1 to TRBJ2-1; weak D call: TRBD2 (5 bases). The CDR3 spans 11 residues. Germline CDR1 reads SQVTM; CDR2 reads ANQGSEA. V shed 8 bases and J shed 4 bases, with 9 bases lying between them. CDR3 loop: CSSGVYNEQFF. The CDR3 nucleotides read TGCAGCAGCGGCGTTTACAATGAGCAGTTCTTC.

The chain combines TRBV10-2 with TRBJ1-1; no definite D call. The CDR3 spans 12 residues. CDR1 is WSHSY and CDR2 is SAAADI in the germline V gene. Trimming took 9 bases from V and 0 from J, leaving 8 bases between them. The CDR3 region has the DNA TGCGCCAGTAGCTTCATGAACACTGAAGCTTTCTTT. As protein: CASSFMNTEAFF.

The chain recombines TRBV18 with TRBJ2-1; D possibly matches TRBD1 or TRBD2 (6 bases each). The CDR3 spans 15 residues. Trimming stripped 1 base from V and 5 bases from J, with 12 bases between. Germline V lookup: CDR1 KGHSH, CDR2 LQKENI. This CDR3 reads CASSPRDRGDNEQFF. In DNA form, the CDR3 reads TGTGCCAGCTCACCACGGGATAGGGGGGACAATGAGCAGTTCTTC.

This chain links TRBV10-3 with TRBJ2-7; perhaps TRBD2 as D (5 bases). The CDR3 loop spans 15 amino acids. CDR1 is ENHRY and CDR2 is SYGVKD in the germline V gene. V gave up 3 bases and J gave up 6 bases, with 18 bases separating them. CDR3 DNA: TGTGCCATCAGTGATCCCGGGATAATGATCTCCGAGCAGTACTTC. It translates to CAISDPGIMISEQYF.

The rearrangement links TRBV10-3 to TRBJ2-7, with D possibly called TRBD1 or TRBD2 (5 bases each). Germline V CDR1 and CDR2: ENHRY, SYGVKD. Trimming cost V 11 bases and J 2 bases, with 16 bases left between them. The CDR3 is made up of 13 amino acids. The CDR3 DNA is TGTGCCGTCTCCGGGACGGATACCTACGAGCAGTACTTC. Its protein is CAVSGTDTYEQYF.

The rearrangement links TRBV13 to TRBJ1-3; D ambiguous. This CDR3 comprises 14 residues. Looked up from germline, CDR1 is PRHDT and CDR2 is FYEKMQ (reference sequence). V was pared by 3 bases and J by 3 bases, with 9 bases between. The CDR3 nucleotides read TGTGCCAGCAGCTTCGGTGTTTTTGGAAACACCATATATTTT. This sequence encodes CASSFGVFGNTIYF. The complete variable domain, with remaining parts taken from reference TRBV13 and TRBJ1-3, reads AAGVIQSPRHLIKEKRETATLKCYPIPRHDTVYWYQQGPGQDPQFLISFYEKMQSDKGSIPDRFSAQQFSDYHSELNMSSLELGDSALYFCASSFGVFGNTIYFGEGSWLTVV.

The CDR3 coding sequence is TGCAGCGTTGATGCGCCTGACTCCTACAATGAGCAGTTCTTC. This codes for CSVDAPDSYNEQFF. V gene TRBV29-1 combines with J gene TRBJ2-1; D uncertain. V lost 3 bases and J lost 0, with 9 bases in between. CDR1 SQVTM and CDR2 ANQGSEA come from the germline V gene. The CDR3 consists of 14 residues.

The chain links TRBV9 to TRBJ2-7; TRBD2 might be the D (8 bases). The V end was cut by 5 bases, the J end by 4 bases, with 16 bases between. The germline V gene encodes CDR1 SGDLS and CDR2 YYNGEE. This CDR3 has 14 amino acids. Here the CDR3 DNA reads TGTGCCAGCAGTGAGGGGGCTAGCGGGTACGAGCAGTACTTC. Translated: CASSEGASGYEQYF.

The chain uses TRBV27 and TRBJ1-5; TRBD1 agrees at 7 bases. This CDR3 comprises 17 residues. Germline CDR1 and CDR2: MNHEY and SMNVEV (reference sequence). After removal of 4 bases from V and 0 bases from J, the junction contained 9 bases not matched to a gene. CDR3 sequence reads: CASSYQGGDYSNQPQHF. CDR3 DNA sequence: TGTGCCAGCAGTTACCAGGGGGGGGATTATAGCAATCAGCCCCAGCATTTT.